This T cell receptor (beta chain) emerged from a study of cytomegalovirus exposure and HLA in healthy donors. V trimming: 5 bases; J trimming: 3 bases; junction bases outside the gene matches: 7. Germline V gene sequence: CDR1 LNHNV, CDR2 YYDKDF (reference sequence). The CDR3 length is 17 residues. Using immunoSEQ multiplex PCR, the repertoire was profiled, and TCRdb retains in-frame clones only, with some absent. The sample lists around 200,000 clones; 80% to 90% were seen once. This chain links TRBV15 with TRBJ2-3, with 14 bases identical to TRBD2. This clonotype originated in a woman under 30 in good health and CMV-seronegative. The sequencing sample was made of PBMCs. In DNA form, the CDR3 reads TGTGCCACCAGCTTACGCGGGACTAGCGGGAGAACAGATACGCAGTATTTT. Amino acids: CATSLRGTSGRTDTQYF.